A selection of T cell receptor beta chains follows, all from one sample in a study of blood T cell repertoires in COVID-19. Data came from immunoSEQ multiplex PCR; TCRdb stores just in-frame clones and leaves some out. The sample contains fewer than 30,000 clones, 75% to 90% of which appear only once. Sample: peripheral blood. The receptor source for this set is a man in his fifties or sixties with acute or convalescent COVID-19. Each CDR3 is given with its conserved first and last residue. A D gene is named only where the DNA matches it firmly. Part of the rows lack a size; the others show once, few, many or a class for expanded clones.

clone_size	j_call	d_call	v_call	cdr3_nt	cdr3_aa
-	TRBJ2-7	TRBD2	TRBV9	TGTGCCAGCAGCGTAGCTAGTCTAGCGGGAGTCTACGAGCAGTACTTC	CASSVASLAGVYEQYF
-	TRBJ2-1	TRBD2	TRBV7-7	TGTGCTAGCAGCCCCCAGACTAGCGGGAGAGGGAATGAGCAGTTCTTC	CASSPQTSGRGNEQFF
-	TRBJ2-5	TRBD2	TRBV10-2	TGCGCCAGCAGTGAGGGGACTAGCTACCCCATAGAGACCCAGTACTTC	CASSEGTSYPIETQYF
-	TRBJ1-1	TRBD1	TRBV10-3	TGTGCCATCAGTGAGCCAGGGGGCTACACTGAAGCTTTCTTT	CAISEPGGYTEAFF
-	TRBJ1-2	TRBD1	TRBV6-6	TGTGCCAGCAACCCCGGGACAGGGTATGGCTACACCTTC	CASNPGTGYGYTF
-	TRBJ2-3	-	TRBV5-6	TGTGCCAGCAGCTTGAGTGGGGGGGCCCCAGATACGCAGTATTTT	CASSLSGGAPDTQYF
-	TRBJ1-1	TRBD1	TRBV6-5	TGTGCCAGCAGTTACCCAGGGGGCAGGACTGAAGCTTTCTTT	CASSYPGGRTEAFF
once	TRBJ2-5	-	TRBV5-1	TGCGCCAGCAGCTTGAATCCAGGGCAAGAGACCCAGTACTTC	CASSLNPGQETQYF
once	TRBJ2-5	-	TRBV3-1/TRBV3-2	TGTGCCAGCAGAACAGGGGGGGGGAAGACCCAGTACTTC	CASRTGGGKTQYF
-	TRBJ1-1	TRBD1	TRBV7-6	TGTGCCAGCAGCTCTAGCCCGACAGGGGCGAGCACTGAAGCTTTCTTT	CASSSSPTGASTEAFF
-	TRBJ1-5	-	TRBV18	TGTGCCAGCTCACCGTCAGGACTTAATCAGCCCCAGCATTTT	CASSPSGLNQPQHF
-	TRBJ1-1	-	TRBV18	TGTGCCAGCTCTCGGGACACGAACACTGAAGCTTTCTTT	CASSRDTNTEAFF
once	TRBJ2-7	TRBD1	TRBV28	TGTGCCAGCGGTCAACAGGGGGCCGAGCAGTACTTC	CASGQQGAEQYF
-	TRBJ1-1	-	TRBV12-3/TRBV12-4	TGTGCCACCCCAACAGGTGGCACTGAAGCTTTCTTT	CATPTGGTEAFF
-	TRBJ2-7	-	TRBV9	TGTGCCAGCAGCGTAGCCGGAGGGCCCTCCTACGAGCAGTACTTC	CASSVAGGPSYEQYF
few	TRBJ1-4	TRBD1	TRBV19	TGTGCCAGTAGTAGACTAAGGGACAGGGTGAATGGACTGTTTTTT	CASSRLRDRVNGLFF
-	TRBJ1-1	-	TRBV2	TGTGCCAGCAGAAGGGGGGGGAACACTGAAGCTTTCTTT	CASRRGGNTEAFF
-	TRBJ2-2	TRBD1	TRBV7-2	TGTGCCAGCAGCTTCTCCGGGACAGCAACCGGGGAGCTGTTTTTT	CASSFSGTATGELFF
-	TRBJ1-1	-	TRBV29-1	TGCAGCGTTGCAGGGACTGTGGAAGCTTTCTTT	CSVAGTVEAFF
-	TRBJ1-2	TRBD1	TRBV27	TGTGCCAGCAGTTCATGGGACAGGGCTGGCTACACCTTC	CASSSWDRAGYTF
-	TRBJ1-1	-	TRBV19	TGTGCCAGTAGTATAGATCCCCAGGTCGACACTGAAGCTTTCTTT	CASSIDPQVDTEAFF
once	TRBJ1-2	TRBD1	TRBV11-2	TGTGCCAGCAGGCCGGGGGATGGGGACAGCTATGGCTACACCTTC	CASRPGDGDSYGYTF
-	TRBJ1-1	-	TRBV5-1	TGCGCCAGCAGCTTGGGACAGAGGAACACTGAAGCTTTCTTT	CASSLGQRNTEAFF
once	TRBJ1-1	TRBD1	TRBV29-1	TGCAGCGTCCTCGTGCGACAGGGCGAGGCTTTCTTT	CSVLVRQGEAFF
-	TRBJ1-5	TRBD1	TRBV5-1	TGCGCCAGCAGCGAACAGGGGAGTAATCAGCCCCAGCATTTT	CASSEQGSNQPQHF
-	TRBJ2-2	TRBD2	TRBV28	TGTGCCAGCCATAGCGGGAGTTGGGAGCTGTTTTTT	CASHSGSWELFF
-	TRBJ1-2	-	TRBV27	TGTGCCAGCAGTTTAAAGGGGCCGGACTATGGCTACACCTTC	CASSLKGPDYGYTF
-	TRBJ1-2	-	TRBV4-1	TGCGCCAGCAGCCAAGCTAATTTAGTAGTTTCAGGCCATGGCTACACCTTC	CASSQANLVVSGHGYTF
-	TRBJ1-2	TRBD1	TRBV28	TGTGCCAGCAGTTTAAGGACAGGGGCGATGGTGGGGGGCTACACCTTC	CASSLRTGAMVGGYTF
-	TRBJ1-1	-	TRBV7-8	TGTGCCAGCAGCGCCGCACAGGGAATGAACACTGAAGCTTTCTTT	CASSAAQGMNTEAFF
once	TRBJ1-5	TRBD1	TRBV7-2	TGTGCCAGCAGCTTAACACAGGGGGGCGGCAATCAGCCCCAGCATTTT	CASSLTQGGGNQPQHF
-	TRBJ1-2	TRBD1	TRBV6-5	TGTGCCAGCAGTTTCACAGGGGGCGGCTTCAGTGGCTACACCTTC	CASSFTGGGFSGYTF
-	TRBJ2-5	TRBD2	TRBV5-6	TGTGCCAGCAGCTTGGGTCGGCGGGAGGGATTCCAAGAGACCCAGTACTTC	CASSLGRREGFQETQYF
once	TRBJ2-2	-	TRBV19	TGTGCCAGTGATCTCCGGGGGGCAGAAGAGAACACCGGGGAGCTGTTTTTT	CASDLRGAEENTGELFF
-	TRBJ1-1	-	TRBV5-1	TGCGCCAGCAGCTTGGTAGGAGCCGGTAACACTGAAGCTTTCTTT	CASSLVGAGNTEAFF
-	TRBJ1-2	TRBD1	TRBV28	TGTGCCAGCAGTTTCCCTTCGGGGACAGGGGGCTTTGGCTACACCTTC	CASSFPSGTGGFGYTF
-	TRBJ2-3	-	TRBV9	TGTGCCAGCAGCGTAGGTCAAGGGGGCACAGATACGCAGTATTTT	CASSVGQGGTDTQYF
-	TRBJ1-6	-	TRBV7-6	TGTGCCAGCAGCTTCTTCGGGAGTCAGAATTCACCCCTCCACTTT	CASSFFGSQNSPLHF
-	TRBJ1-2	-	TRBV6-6	TGTGCCAGTAGCCCCTCCGCGGGGAACTATGGCTACACCTTC	CASSPSAGNYGYTF
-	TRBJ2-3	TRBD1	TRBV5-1	TGCGCCAACAGCGTAGGACAGGAGATTAGCACAGATACGCAGTATTTT	CANSVGQEISTDTQYF
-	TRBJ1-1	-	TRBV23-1	TGCGCCAGCAGTCAATCGGCCCGGAGCACTGAAGCTTTCTTT	CASSQSARSTEAFF
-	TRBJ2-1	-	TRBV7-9	TGTGCCAGCAGCATCCCCGGGGGAAGCCGGGCCCGACTCGGGGAGCAGTTCTTC	CASSIPGGSRARLGEQFF
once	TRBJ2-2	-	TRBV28	TGTGCCAGCAGTTTAGTGGCAGGTCTCACCGGGGAGCTGTTTTTT	CASSLVAGLTGELFF
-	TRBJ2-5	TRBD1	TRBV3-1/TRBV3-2	TGTGCCAGCAGCCAAGACGACAGGGGCGGAGAGACCCAGTACTTC	CASSQDDRGGETQYF
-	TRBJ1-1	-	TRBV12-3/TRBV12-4	TGTGCCAGTTCGGGGGGCCTCCCCGGGAAAGCTTTCTTT	CASSGGLPGKAFF
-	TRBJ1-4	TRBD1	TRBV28	TGTGCCAGCAGTCCCCCGGTCGGCAGGGGGACTGAAAAACTGTTTTTT	CASSPPVGRGTEKLFF
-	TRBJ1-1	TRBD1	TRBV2	TGTGCCAGCAGTGATGGGACAGGGGGCGACGACACTGAAGCTTTCTTT	CASSDGTGGDDTEAFF
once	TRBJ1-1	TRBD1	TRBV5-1	TGCGCCAGCAGTACGGGAGGGGACAGTCAAGAAGCTTTCTTT	CASSTGGDSQEAFF
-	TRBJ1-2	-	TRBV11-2	TGTGCCAGCAGCCGGCCCTCCAATATACCGGGCGGGAACTATGGCTACACCTTC	CASSRPSNIPGGNYGYTF
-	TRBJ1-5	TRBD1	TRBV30	TGTGCCTGGAGCGAGGGACAGGGAAGTCAGCCCCAGCATTTT	CAWSEGQGSQPQHF
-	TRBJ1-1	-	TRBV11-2	TGTGCCAGCAGCTTACAAGCTCACACTGAAGCTTTCTTT	CASSLQAHTEAFF
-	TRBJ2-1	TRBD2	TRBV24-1	TGTGCCACTATAGCGGGGGGGCCAGGCAATGAGCAGTTCTTC	CATIAGGPGNEQFF
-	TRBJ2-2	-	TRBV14	TGTGCCAGCAGCGAGACAACCACCGGGGAGCTGTTTTTT	CASSETTTGELFF
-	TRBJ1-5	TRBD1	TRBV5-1	TGCGCCAGCAGCTTAGGAGGGGGCGATAATCAGCCCCAGCATTTT	CASSLGGGDNQPQHF
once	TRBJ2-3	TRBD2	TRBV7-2	TGTGCCAGCAGCTTAGCGAAGATGGCGGGGGGGAGGACAGATACGCAGTATTTT	CASSLAKMAGGRTDTQYF
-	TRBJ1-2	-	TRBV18	TGTGCCAGCTCACCACCATACAGGGTTGGCTACACCTTC	CASSPPYRVGYTF
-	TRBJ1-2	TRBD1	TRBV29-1	TGCAGCGTTCAACGACTAAACAGGGGAAGGGCAAACTATGGCTACACCTTC	CSVQRLNRGRANYGYTF
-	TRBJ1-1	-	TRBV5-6	TGTGCCAGCAGCAAAGCTCAAGATGAAGCTTTCTTT	CASSKAQDEAFF
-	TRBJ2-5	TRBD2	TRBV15	TGTGCCACCAGCGCCCGGAGGGAGGGAGAGACCCAGTACTTC	CATSARREGETQYF